These T cell receptor beta chains were read from a single sample in a study of blood T cell repertoires in COVID-19. Libraries were prepared by immunoSEQ multiplex PCR; TCRdb keeps only in-frame clonotypes and omits some of them. The sample yields about 270,000 clones, roughly 84% seen once. Specimen: peripheral blood. The origin of the receptors is a woman under 30 with acute or convalescent COVID-19. CDR3s include the opening cysteine and the closing phenylalanine or tryptophan. A D gene is named only where the DNA matches it firmly. Rows may omit the clone size; those that give it use once, few, many or a size class.

TRBV28	TRBJ1-2	NA	NA	TGTGCCAGCAGCGACAGCTATGGCTACACCTTC	CASSDSYGYTF
TRBV4-3	TRBJ2-2	NA	NA	TGCGCCAGCAGCGGACGTACTAGACCCGGGGAGCTGTTTTTT	CASSGRTRPGELFF
TRBV19	TRBJ1-3	NA	NA	TGTGCCAGTAGGAAAGGACAGCTAAGCTCTGGAAACACCATATATTTT	CASRKGQLSSGNTIYF
TRBV6-5	TRBJ1-2	NA	TRBD1	TGTGCCAGCAGAGGGACAGGGGGAGGCTACACCTTC	CASRGTGGGYTF
TRBV6-5	TRBJ1-5	NA	NA	TGTGCCAGCAGCCGCTCGGACGGGAACAATCAGCCCCAGCATTTT	CASSRSDGNNQPQHF
TRBV7-3	TRBJ2-1	few	TRBD1	TGTGCCAGCAGCTTAGGACAGGCAACTGAGCAGTTCTTC	CASSLGQATEQFF
TRBV19	TRBJ1-2	NA	TRBD1	TGTGCCAGTAGTAGTTCAGGGGGGACCTATGGCTACACCTTC	CASSSSGGTYGYTF
TRBV27	TRBJ2-5	once	TRBD2	TGTGCCAGCAGACGGCTAGCGGGGCAAGAGACCCAGTACTTC	CASRRLAGQETQYF
TRBV12-3/TRBV12-4	TRBJ2-7	NA	TRBD2	TGTGCGGCTTCAACTAGCGCGTCCTACGAGCAGTACTTC	CAASTSASYEQYF
TRBV5-1	TRBJ2-2	NA	TRBD2	TGCGCCAGCAGCCCGACTAGCGGCGCGAACACCGGGGAGCTGTTTTTT	CASSPTSGANTGELFF
TRBV12-5	TRBJ1-2	NA	TRBD1	TGTGCTAGTGGTTTGGCAGGGGGGAGTTATGGCTACACCTTC	CASGLAGGSYGYTF
TRBV18	TRBJ1-3	NA	TRBD1	TGTGCCAGCTCACCGGGGACAGTACAGACCTCTGGAAACACCATATATTTT	CASSPGTVQTSGNTIYF
TRBV7-2	TRBJ1-3	NA	TRBD1	TGTGCCAGCAGCTTAGCTTTCGGACAGGGGGCGAGTCTAGCTGGAAACACCATATATTTT	CASSLAFGQGASLAGNTIYF
TRBV3-1/TRBV3-2	TRBJ2-7	NA	NA	TGTGCCAGCAGCCAACGCAGGGTACAGGGTTCCTACGAGCAGTACTTC	CASSQRRVQGSYEQYF
TRBV6-5	TRBJ2-7	NA	NA	TGTGCCAGCAGTTACCGACAAAAGAGCTCCTACGAGCAGTACTTC	CASSYRQKSSYEQYF
TRBV5-1	TRBJ2-2	NA	TRBD1	TGCGCCAGCAGCTTACAGGGGGCCGGGGAGCTGTTTTTT	CASSLQGAGELFF
TRBV19	TRBJ1-2	once	NA	TGTGCCAGTAGTCCCGTCCTCGTGTCAGCGAAAACTAACTATGGCTACACCTTC	CASSPVLVSAKTNYGYTF
TRBV5-4	TRBJ2-1	NA	NA	TGTGCCAGCAGCTTGGGTGGGCCTTTATACAATGAGCAGTTCTTC	CASSLGGPLYNEQFF